Here is one T cell receptor beta chain with its context. The antigen remains unidentified. The isolated RNA, all of it, was reverse transcribed, so expressed TCRB transcripts were what got sequenced. Measured with immunoSEQ multiplex PCR; TCRdb has only the in-frame clones, and not every one. The sample lists some 130,000 clones; 9% were seen once. The sample comes from a study of beta chain features in type 1 diabetes. About the study: Healthy donors and patients had similar age, gender and cell yields.

Study-level findings and limits: Moderately but significantly shorter TCRB CDR3s were found in Type 1 diabetes patients in all four CD4+ subsets.

Trimming removed 6 bases from V and 3 bases from J, with 6 bases in between. This CDR3 has 11 residues. The germline CDR1 and CDR2 sequences are SNHLY and FYNNEI. This sequence was found in a man aged 25-45 years with type 1 diabetes. This chain uses TRBV2 with TRBJ2-7, with D hard to call. Sequencing was done on a sample of central memory CD4+ T cells from blood. The CDR3 loop reads CASRASYEQYF. In DNA form, the CDR3 reads TGTGCCAGCAGGGCAAGCTACGAGCAGTACTTC.